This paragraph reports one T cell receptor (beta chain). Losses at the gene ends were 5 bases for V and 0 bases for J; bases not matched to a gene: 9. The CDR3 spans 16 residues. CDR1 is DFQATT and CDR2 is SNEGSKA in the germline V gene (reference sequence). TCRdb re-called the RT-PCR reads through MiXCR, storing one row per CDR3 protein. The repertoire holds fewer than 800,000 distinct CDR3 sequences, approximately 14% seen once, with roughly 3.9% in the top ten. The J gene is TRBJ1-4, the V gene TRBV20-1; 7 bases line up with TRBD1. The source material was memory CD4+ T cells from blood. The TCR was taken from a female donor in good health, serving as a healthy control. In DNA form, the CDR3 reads TGCAGTGCTGGAGGGGGCAGGGGGACAACTAATGAAAAACTGTTTTTT. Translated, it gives CSAGGGRGTTNEKLFF.